This is a list of T cell receptor beta chains from one sample in a study of blood T cell repertoires in COVID-19. Sequencing was performed with immunoSEQ multiplex PCR; in TCRdb, only in-frame clones are kept and a portion is missing. Among fewer than 200,000 clones listed, about 75% were seen once. The sequencing sample was made of peripheral blood. The receptors originated from a woman in her seventies with acute or convalescent COVID-19. CDR3s include the opening cysteine and the closing phenylalanine or tryptophan. D genes are given only for firm matches. Some rows have no size entry. The others give once, few or many, or a class for an expanded clone.

.	TRBV5-1	.	TRBJ1-2	TGCGCCAGCAGCTCAACGACAGAGTTCTATGGCTACACCTTC	CASSSTTEFYGYTF
TRBD1	TRBV5-5	.	TRBJ2-7	TGTGCCAGCAGCCAGGGACAGGCTCCCTACGAGCAGTACTTC	CASSQGQAPYEQYF
.	TRBV19	.	TRBJ2-1	TGTGCCAGTAGTATAGATCAGGTTAAAGGGCAGTTCTTC	CASSIDQVKGQFF
TRBD2	TRBV3-1/TRBV3-2	many	TRBJ2-5	TGTGCCAGCAGCGAATCCCCCGGGACTAGCGGGAGGTGGTTCGGGACCCAGTACTTC	CASSESPGTSGRWFGTQYF
.	TRBV30	once	TRBJ2-1	TGTGCCTGGTCACTAGCTCCCTACAATGAGCAGTTCTTC	CAWSLAPYNEQFF
TRBD1	TRBV7-2	.	TRBJ1-6	TGTGCCAGCAGCCGGTACGGACAGGCTAATTCACCCCTCCACTTT	CASSRYGQANSPLHF
TRBD2	TRBV7-9	few	TRBJ2-3	TGTGCCAGCAGCTTAGTAAGGCTAGCGGGAGGTCCCCCAGATACGCAGTATTTT	CASSLVRLAGGPPDTQYF
.	TRBV6-5	.	TRBJ2-7	TGTGCCAGCACGCAGTCCTACGAGCAGTACTTC	CASTQSYEQYF
.	TRBV5-5	once	TRBJ2-2	TGTGCCAGCAGCCCCGTCCTCGCATCCGGGACACGGGCCGGGGAGCTGTTTTTT	CASSPVLASGTRAGELFF
.	TRBV5-1	.	TRBJ1-2	TGCGCCAGCAGCTTGGTCGACAATCGGCAAGGTGGCTACACCTTC	CASSLVDNRQGGYTF
.	TRBV18	.	TRBJ1-2	TGTGCCAGCTCACGCAACGACAGGCGGACCTATGGCTACACCTTC	CASSRNDRRTYGYTF
TRBD1	TRBV4-1	.	TRBJ1-1	TGCGCCAGCAGGAATACAGGGGACACTGAAGCTTTCTTT	CASRNTGDTEAFF
TRBD1	TRBV5-1	.	TRBJ2-1	TGCGCCAGCAGCTTGGAGGGGGCCGACTACAATGAGCAGTTCTTC	CASSLEGADYNEQFF
TRBD1	TRBV27	.	TRBJ1-6	TGTGCCAGCAGTGAGACAGGGTTAAACAATTCACCCCTCCACTTT	CASSETGLNNSPLHF
.	TRBV6-5	.	TRBJ1-1	TGTGCCAGCCAATTTGGGGGCGGTAACACTGAAGCTTTCTTT	CASQFGGGNTEAFF
TRBD2	TRBV6-5	once	TRBJ2-5	TGTGCCAGCAGGTTCGGGGGGGAAGAGACCCAGTACTTC	CASRFGGEETQYF
.	TRBV30	.	TRBJ1-3	TGTGCCTGGGGTAGCGGCTACTCTGGAAACACCATATATTTT	CAWGSGYSGNTIYF
TRBD1	TRBV5-1	.	TRBJ1-6	TGCGCCAGCAGCGCAGGACAGGGCCTGGAAGGTTCACCCCTCCACTTT	CASSAGQGLEGSPLHF
.	TRBV7-8	.	TRBJ2-5	TGTGCCAGCAGCTTAGCCCAGGGGAGGGGAGAGACCCAGTACTTC	CASSLAQGRGETQYF
.	TRBV29-1	.	TRBJ1-1	TGCAGCGTCGCCCTAGGCAGGGGTGGGACTGAAGCTTTCTTT	CSVALGRGGTEAFF
TRBD2	TRBV6-1	.	TRBJ2-5	TGTGCCAGCAGTGAGGGTCGGGGGGACCGAATCCAAGAGACCCAGTACTTC	CASSEGRGDRIQETQYF
TRBD2	TRBV2	.	TRBJ2-1	TGTGCCCGAGGGACTAGCGGGAGTTACGGTGAGCAGTTCTTC	CARGTSGSYGEQFF
.	TRBV6-5	.	TRBJ1-1	TGTGCCAGCAGGTTTTTGGGGGGAAACACTGAAGCTTTCTTT	CASRFLGGNTEAFF
TRBD1	TRBV5-1	few	TRBJ1-1	TGCGCCAGCAGCCCCGGGACAGGATTTAACACTGAAGCTTTCTTT	CASSPGTGFNTEAFF
TRBD1	TRBV15	.	TRBJ1-4	TGTGCCACCAGCCGGGACAGGACCTCTGGAAAACTGTTTTTT	CATSRDRTSGKLFF
.	TRBV20-1	.	TRBJ2-1	TGCAGTGCTACTAGCTACGATGAGCAGTTCTTC	CSATSYDEQFF
TRBD1	TRBV30	.	TRBJ1-1	TGTGCCTGGAGTCTTGGCAGGGGGGTTAGCACTGAAGCTTTCTTT	CAWSLGRGVSTEAFF
TRBD1	TRBV4-2	.	TRBJ1-1	TGTGCCAGCAGCCCGGGACAGGGTATGAACACTGAAGCTTTCTTT	CASSPGQGMNTEAFF
.	TRBV5-5	.	TRBJ1-2	TGTGCCAGCAGGCTCGACAGGTCGTCTGGCTATGGCTACACCTTC	CASRLDRSSGYGYTF
.	TRBV21-1	.	TRBJ2-4	TGTGCCAGCAGCCCCATAGACGGGGGGAGACCCAAAAACATTCAGTACTTC	CASSPIDGGRPKNIQYF
.	TRBV5-1	.	TRBJ1-1	TGCGCCAGCAGCTTGGGACAGGACACTGAAGCTTTCTTT	CASSLGQDTEAFF
TRBD2	TRBV5-1	.	TRBJ2-7	TGCGCCAGCAGCTGGTCTAGCGGGAGTTACGAGCAGTACTTC	CASSWSSGSYEQYF
.	TRBV4-1	.	TRBJ2-3	TGCGCCAGCAGCCAAGTAGCTAGAAAGACAGATACGCAGTATTTT	CASSQVARKTDTQYF
.	TRBV4-2	once	TRBJ2-3	TGTGCCAGCAGCCCTGCTGGAGCAGATACGCAGTATTTT	CASSPAGADTQYF
TRBD1	TRBV29-1	.	TRBJ2-5	TGCAGCGTGACGACAGGGGGAGAAGAGACCCAGTACTTC	CSVTTGGEETQYF
TRBD2	TRBV2	.	TRBJ2-7	TGTGCCAGCAGCACTAGCGGGAGCACCTACGAGCAGTACTTC	CASSTSGSTYEQYF
.	TRBV19	.	TRBJ1-5	TGTGCCAGTAGCCCTCAAGATAGTCAGCCCCAGCATTTT	CASSPQDSQPQHF
.	TRBV5-4	.	TRBJ2-7	TGTGCCAGCAGCTTGCCAGGGCCCTACGAGCAGTACTTC	CASSLPGPYEQYF
TRBD1	TRBV3-1/TRBV3-2	.	TRBJ2-7	TGTGCCAGCACCGGACAGGGTTCCTACGAGCAGTACTTC	CASTGQGSYEQYF
TRBD2	TRBV7-8	.	TRBJ2-5	TGTGCCAGCAGCTCAAATAGCGGGAGGCAAGAGACCCAGTACTTC	CASSSNSGRQETQYF
TRBD2	TRBV7-9	.	TRBJ2-3	TGTGCAGGGCTAGCGGGAGTGGCTAACACAGATACGCAGTATTTT	CAGLAGVANTDTQYF
TRBD1	TRBV3-1/TRBV3-2	.	TRBJ1-1	TGTGCCAGCAGCCCGGGACAGGGGGCCACTGAAGCTTTCTTT	CASSPGQGATEAFF
TRBD2	TRBV5-4	.	TRBJ2-1	TGTGCCAGCAGCCCAACTAGCGGCCCAACCTACAATGAGCAGTTCTTC	CASSPTSGPTYNEQFF
.	TRBV12-3/TRBV12-4	.	TRBJ1-2	TGTGCCAGCAGTTATAGCGGGGCGAATGGCTACACCTTC	CASSYSGANGYTF
TRBD1	TRBV5-1	.	TRBJ2-1	TGCGCCAGCAGGGCCCGTCCGGGACAGGGCGACAATGAGCAGTTCTTC	CASRARPGQGDNEQFF
TRBD1	TRBV7-9	once	TRBJ2-2	TGTGCCAGCAGCCCCCACCACACGGACAGGGCTTGGGAGCTGTTTTTT	CASSPHHTDRAWELFF
TRBD1	TRBV12-5	.	TRBJ1-5	TGTGCTAGTGGTTTGGAATTAACAGGGGGCTACAATCAGCCCCAGCATTTT	CASGLELTGGYNQPQHF
TRBD2	TRBV10-3	.	TRBJ2-2	TGTGCCATCAGTGAGTCCGTAGCGGGGATGAACACCGGGGAGCTGTTTTTT	CAISESVAGMNTGELFF
TRBD1	TRBV10-2	few	TRBJ1-6	TGCGCCAGCAGAGGGACAGGGGGGAATTCACCCCTCCACTTT	CASRGTGGNSPLHF
TRBD2	TRBV7-8	once	TRBJ2-2	TGTGCCAGCAGCCCCTTAACTAGCGGGAGGACCGGGGAGCTGTTTTTT	CASSPLTSGRTGELFF
TRBD2	TRBV6-6	few	TRBJ2-2	TGTGCCAGCAGACTAGCGACGAACACCGGGGAGCTGTTTTTT	CASRLATNTGELFF
TRBD1	TRBV6-5	.	TRBJ1-2	TGTGCCAGCAGACAACAGGGGGCGGAGGGCTACACCTTC	CASRQQGAEGYTF
.	TRBV5-8	few	TRBJ2-2	TGTGCCAGCAGCTTGAACCCTGCGTCGGCAGGCGGGGAGCTGTTTTTT	CASSLNPASAGGELFF
.	TRBV6-5	.	TRBJ1-1	TGTGCCAGCTGGGCGAGGGGGACTGAAGCTTTCTTT	CASWARGTEAFF
.	TRBV5-6	.	TRBJ1-6	TGTGCCAGCAGCTTGGAAGGAGGGGACCCCCGAGGTGGACCCCTCCACTTT	CASSLEGGDPRGGPLHF
.	TRBV3-1/TRBV3-2	.	TRBJ2-7	TGTGCCAGCAGCCAAGACGGGACATCCGCAAGCTCCTACGAGCAGTACTTC	CASSQDGTSASSYEQYF
TRBD1	TRBV27	.	TRBJ2-7	TGTGCCAGCAGTTTAGAGAGGGGGCGCGACTACGAGCAGTACTTC	CASSLERGRDYEQYF